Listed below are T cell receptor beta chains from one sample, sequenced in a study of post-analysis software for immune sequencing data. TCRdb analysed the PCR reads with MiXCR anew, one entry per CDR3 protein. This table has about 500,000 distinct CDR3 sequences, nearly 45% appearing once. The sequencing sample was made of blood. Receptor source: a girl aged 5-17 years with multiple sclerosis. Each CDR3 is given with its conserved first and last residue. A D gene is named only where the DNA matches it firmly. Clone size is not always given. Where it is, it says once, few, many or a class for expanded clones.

DNA: TGCAGCGTTTCGCCACCAGGGGCCCAGTACTTC
CDR3: CSVSPPGAQYF
V: TRBV29-1
size: .
J: TRBJ2-5
D: .

DNA: TGTGCCAGCATTGAGGGGCCGACCGGAAAGCAGTACTTC
CDR3: CASIEGPTGKQYF
V: TRBV6-4
size: .
J: TRBJ2-7
D: .

DNA: TGCAGCGTTGACGGACCCGTCTCCTACAATGAGCAGTTCTTC
CDR3: CSVDGPVSYNEQFF
V: TRBV29-1
size: few
J: TRBJ2-1
D: .

DNA: TGTGCCACCAGTGCCGCGACAGGGAGGACCGATGAGCAGTTCTTC
CDR3: CATSAATGRTDEQFF
V: TRBV24-1
size: .
J: TRBJ2-1
D: .

DNA: TGTGCCAGCAGCTTGGGGACAGTCACAGATACGCAGTATTTT
CDR3: CASSLGTVTDTQYF
V: TRBV7-8
size: .
J: TRBJ2-3
D: TRBD1

DNA: TGCAGCGTTGGCAAAGGGACCCTTGACGAGCAGTACTTC
CDR3: CSVGKGTLDEQYF
V: TRBV29-1
size: few
J: TRBJ2-7
D: .

DNA: TGCGCCAGCAGCCAGAACCCGGGACTCAGGGCAGGGGATACGCAGTATTTT
CDR3: CASSQNPGLRAGDTQYF
V: TRBV4-3
size: .
J: TRBJ2-3
D: .

DNA: TGCGCCAGCAGCCAAGATGTCGGCGGGACGGGTGAAAAACTGTTTTTT
CDR3: CASSQDVGGTGEKLFF
V: TRBV4-1
size: .
J: TRBJ1-4
D: .

DNA: TGCGCCAGCAGCGGACCCGGGACAGGGGACACTACTGGGGAGACCCAGTACTTC
CDR3: CASSGPGTGDTTGETQYF
V: TRBV5-1
size: .
J: TRBJ2-5
D: TRBD1

DNA: TGTGCCAGCAGAGTCGGACAGCACTACGAGCAGTACTTC
CDR3: CASRVGQHYEQYF
V: TRBV2
size: .
J: TRBJ2-7
D: .

DNA: TGTGCCAGCAGCCAAGTCCGTGCCACAGATACGCAGTATTTT
CDR3: CASSQVRATDTQYF
V: TRBV14
size: few
J: TRBJ2-3
D: .

DNA: TGTGCCAGCAGTCCCCGGACAGGGGAAAGCTATGGCTACACCTTC
CDR3: CASSPRTGESYGYTF
V: TRBV12-3/TRBV12-4
size: .
J: TRBJ1-2
D: TRBD1

DNA: TGTGCCAGCAGTTCCCTAGGACTAGAATCCTACGAGCAGTACTTC
CDR3: CASSSLGLESYEQYF
V: TRBV6-6
size: .
J: TRBJ2-7
D: TRBD2

DNA: TGCGCCAGCACCACGACTAACAAAGAAGAGGAGCAGTACTTC
CDR3: CASTTTNKEEEQYF
V: TRBV5-1
size: few
J: TRBJ2-7
D: .

DNA: TGCAGTGCTTGCGCACAGGGTCGGGCCTACGAGCAGTACTTC
CDR3: CSACAQGRAYEQYF
V: TRBV20-1
size: .
J: TRBJ2-7
D: .

DNA: TGTGCCAGCAGGACCTTTTGGGGCATGAACACTGAAGCTTTCTTT
CDR3: CASRTFWGMNTEAFF
V: TRBV28
size: once
J: TRBJ1-1
D: .

DNA: TGTGCCAGCAGCGCCCGGGCAGGGTCCTCTGGCTACACCTTC
CDR3: CASSARAGSSGYTF
V: TRBV9
size: .
J: TRBJ1-2
D: .

DNA: TGTGCCAGCAGCTTAAGTGCAGGAGCGCTTTACGAGCAGTACTTC
CDR3: CASSLSAGALYEQYF
V: TRBV7-2
size: few
J: TRBJ2-7
D: .

DNA: TGTGCCAGCCGCTCGGACGGAGCTAACTATGGCTACACCTTC
CDR3: CASRSDGANYGYTF
V: TRBV13
size: .
J: TRBJ1-2
D: .

DNA: TGTGCCAGCAGTTTCCGTATGGATTCTGGGGCCAACGTCCTGACTTTC
CDR3: CASSFRMDSGANVLTF
V: TRBV28
size: once
J: TRBJ2-6
D: .

DNA: TGTGCCAGCAGTCTAACAGCGGGACAGGGGAGACGCTACGAGCAGTACTTC
CDR3: CASSLTAGQGRRYEQYF
V: TRBV6-2/TRBV6-3
size: few
J: TRBJ2-7
D: TRBD1

DNA: TGTGCCAGCAGCCAAGGGGACAGCCCGAGCTACGAGCAGTACTTC
CDR3: CASSQGDSPSYEQYF
V: TRBV3-1
size: .
J: TRBJ2-7
D: TRBD1

DNA: TGTGCCACCAGTGAATTGACTAGCGAATCATACAATGAGCAGTTCTTC
CDR3: CATSELTSESYNEQFF
V: TRBV24-1
size: few
J: TRBJ2-1
D: TRBD2

DNA: TGCGCCAGCAGCCAAGGTCCGGAAAGATTTAATGAAAAACTGTTTTTT
CDR3: CASSQGPERFNEKLFF
V: TRBV4-1
size: .
J: TRBJ1-4
D: .

DNA: TGTGCCAGCAGCTTAGCGGGACAGGGGGCGCGAGGCTACACCTTC
CDR3: CASSLAGQGARGYTF
V: TRBV7-9
size: .
J: TRBJ1-2
D: TRBD1